This T cell receptor (beta chain) was obtained from a study of shared clonotypes between healthy human individuals. Turning to the study itself: Sampling drew on donors who were a couple of women and a few men aged 18 to 49. Broader study findings: Few donors restricted represented genetic and exposure-history diversity. Rarefaction demonstrated incomplete sorted-subset sequencing despite large depth.

Profiled with immunoSEQ multiplex PCR; TCRdb holds only in-frame clones, not every one. The sample includes a few million clones, 80% to 95% of them seen just once. In germline, CDR1 is LGHNA, CDR2 YSLEER. The CDR3 length is 15 residues. V lost 4 bases, J lost 7 bases, and 6 bases stayed unmatched. Comment on this clone: Its target is unknown.

The source is a man between 18 and 29 years old in good health. Some clones in this sample may be carry-over from other donors' samples. The sequenced material came from naive CD4+ T cells from PBMCs. Subset meaning: CD45RA+ positively selected. The rearrangement links TRBV4-3 to TRBJ2-1; TRBD2 agrees at 11 bases. In DNA, the CDR3 is TGCGCCAGCAGCCGAGACATAGCGGGAGGGAATGAGCAGTTCTTC. It translates to CASSRDIAGGNEQFF.